This T cell receptor (beta chain) came from a study of shared clonotypes between healthy human individuals. V trimming: 4 bases; J trimming: 7 bases; junction bases outside the gene matches: 3. The CDR3 is 12 residues long. Germline CDR1 is SNHLY and CDR2 is FYNNEI. Sorted-subset replicate PCRs used roughly 220 ng DNA, some 31,000 T cell genomes. Produced via immunoSEQ multiplex PCR; TCRdb's table is partial and in-frame only. The data show 2 million to 2.5 million clones, roughly 95% seen once. This TCR was sampled from a man aged 18-30 years in good health. The chain carries TRBV2 and TRBJ1-2; the match to TRBD1 covers 7 bases. The sample consisted of naive CD4+ T cells sorted from blood. Documented subset: CD45RA+ positively selected. This chain's CDR3 is CASSAQGVGYTF. The CDR3 coding sequence is TGTGCCAGCAGTGCGCAGGGGGTTGGCTACACCTTC.